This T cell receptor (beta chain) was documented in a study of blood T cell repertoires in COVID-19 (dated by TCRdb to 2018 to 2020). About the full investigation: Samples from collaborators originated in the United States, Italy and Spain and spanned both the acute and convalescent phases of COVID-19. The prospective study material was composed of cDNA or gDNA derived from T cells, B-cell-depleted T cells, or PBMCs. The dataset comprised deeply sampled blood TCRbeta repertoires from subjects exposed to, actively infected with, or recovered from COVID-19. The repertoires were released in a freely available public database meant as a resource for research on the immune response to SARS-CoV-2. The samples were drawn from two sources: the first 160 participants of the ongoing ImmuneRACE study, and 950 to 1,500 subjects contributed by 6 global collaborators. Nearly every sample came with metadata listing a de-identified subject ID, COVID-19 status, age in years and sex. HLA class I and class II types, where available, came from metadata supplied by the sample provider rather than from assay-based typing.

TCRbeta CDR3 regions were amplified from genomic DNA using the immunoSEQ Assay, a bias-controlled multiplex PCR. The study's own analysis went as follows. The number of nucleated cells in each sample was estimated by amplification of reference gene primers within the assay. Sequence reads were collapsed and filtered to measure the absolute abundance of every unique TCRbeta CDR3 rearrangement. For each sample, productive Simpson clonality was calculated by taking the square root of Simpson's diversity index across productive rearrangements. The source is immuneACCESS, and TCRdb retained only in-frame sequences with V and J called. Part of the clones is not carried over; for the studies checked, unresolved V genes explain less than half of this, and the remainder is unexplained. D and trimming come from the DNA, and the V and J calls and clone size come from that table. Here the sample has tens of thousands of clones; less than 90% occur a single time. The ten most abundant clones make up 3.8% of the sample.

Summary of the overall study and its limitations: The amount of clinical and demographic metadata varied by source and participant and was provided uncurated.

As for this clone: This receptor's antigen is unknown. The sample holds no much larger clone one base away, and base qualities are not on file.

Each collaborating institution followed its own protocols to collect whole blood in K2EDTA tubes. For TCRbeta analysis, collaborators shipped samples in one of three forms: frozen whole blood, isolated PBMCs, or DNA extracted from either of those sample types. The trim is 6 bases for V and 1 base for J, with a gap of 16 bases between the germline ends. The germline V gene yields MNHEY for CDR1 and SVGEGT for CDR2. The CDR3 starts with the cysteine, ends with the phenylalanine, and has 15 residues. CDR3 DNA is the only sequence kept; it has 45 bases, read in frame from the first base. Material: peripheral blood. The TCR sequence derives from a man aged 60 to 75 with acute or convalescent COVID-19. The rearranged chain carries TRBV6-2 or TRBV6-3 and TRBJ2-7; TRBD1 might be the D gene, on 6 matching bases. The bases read TGTGCCAGCAGCCACACCGGGACATCATCCTACGAGCAGTACTTC. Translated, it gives CASSHTGTSSYEQYF.